This T cell receptor (beta chain) was recovered during a study of blood T cell repertoires in COVID-19. Study-wide background: Collection of acute and convalescent COVID-19 samples took place in the United States, Italy and Spain. The analysed material was cDNA or gDNA that came from T cells, B-cell-depleted T cells, or PBMCs.

Per germline, CDR1 SGHKS and CDR2 YYEKEE (reference sequence). Between the trimmed V and J ends, which lost 1 base and 2 bases, there was a span of 14 bases. There are 16 residues in the CDR3. Some clones are missing from TCRdb's copy, which holds only in-frame ones; the method was immunoSEQ multiplex PCR. The sample has 150,000 or so clones, 81% seen once. This chain links TRBV5-5 with TRBJ2-3, with D tentatively TRBD1 (6 bases). Sequencing was done on a sample of peripheral blood. The source is a man in his 60s with active or convalescent COVID-19. The DNA for the CDR3 is TGTGCCAGCAGCTTGACCCTCGGACAGATCACAGATACGCAGTATTTT. Translating it yields CASSLTLGQITDTQYF.